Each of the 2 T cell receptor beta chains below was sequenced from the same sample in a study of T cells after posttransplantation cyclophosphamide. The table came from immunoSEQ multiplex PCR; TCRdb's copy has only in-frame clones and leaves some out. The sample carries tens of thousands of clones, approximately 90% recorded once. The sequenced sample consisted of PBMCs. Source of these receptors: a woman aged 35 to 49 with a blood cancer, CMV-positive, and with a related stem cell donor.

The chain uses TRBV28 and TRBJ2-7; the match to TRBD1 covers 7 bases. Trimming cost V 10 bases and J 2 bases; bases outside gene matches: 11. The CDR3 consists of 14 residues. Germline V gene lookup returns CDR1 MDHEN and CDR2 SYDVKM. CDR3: CATRPGQRTYEQYF. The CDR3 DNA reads TGTGCCACTCGGCCGGGACAGCGAACCTACGAGCAGTACTTC.

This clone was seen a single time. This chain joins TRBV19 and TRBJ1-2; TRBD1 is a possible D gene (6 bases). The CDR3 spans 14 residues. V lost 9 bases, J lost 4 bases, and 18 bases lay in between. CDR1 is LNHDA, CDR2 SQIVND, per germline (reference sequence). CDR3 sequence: CASSDRSGVYGYTF. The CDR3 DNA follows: TGTGCCAGCTCAGACAGGTCTGGCGTCTATGGCTACACCTTC.